These 13 T cell receptor beta chains were all obtained from the same sample, sequenced in a study of blood T cell repertoires in COVID-19. The protocol was immunoSEQ multiplex PCR, while the TCRdb copy is restricted to in-frame clones and leaves out a portion. There are about 300,000 clones in the sample; 85% occur only once, and about an eighth lies in the top ten. The sequencing input was peripheral blood. These receptors originate from a human donor in a cohort sampled during active COVID-19.

CDR3 nucleotide sequence: TGCGCCAGCAGCTTCGGACAGGGCGGTATGGATACGCAGTATTTT. It is translated as CASSFGQGGMDTQYF. The chain joins TRBV5-1 to TRBJ2-3; 8 bases fit TRBD1. Germline V gene data show CDR1 as SGHRS and CDR2 as YFSETQ. The CDR3 totals 15 residues. The J segment lost 6 bases and the V segment lost 2 bases, leaving 8 bases of the junction unmatched.

The genes are TRBV7-8 and TRBJ1-5, with 7 bases fitting TRBD1. With 3 bases clipped from V and 0 bases from J, the junction kept 2 bases outside the gene matches. CDR1 is SGHVS, CDR2 FQNEAQ, per germline. The CDR3 consists of 15 residues. In nucleotides, the CDR3 is TGTGCCAGCAGCTTGGCAGGGGGTAGCAATCAGCCCCAGCATTTT. This encodes CASSLAGGSNQPQHF.

V is TRBV7-2 and J is TRBJ2-3; 7 positions match TRBD2. The ends lost 5 bases at V and 4 bases at J; junction bases unmatched: 9. Germline V gives CDR1 SGHTA, CDR2 FQGNSA. The CDR3 consists of 15 residues. The CDR3 nucleotides are TGTGCCAGCAGCCCCGCCGGGGGGAGGGCAGATACGCAGTATTTT. Its protein product is CASSPAGGRADTQYF.

On this clone itself: A junction end diverges from the germline sequence, so it may reflect a read error. This sequence joins TRBV28 and TRBJ1-5; D gene uncertain. Germline CDR1 reads MDHEN; CDR2 reads SYDVKM. CDR3 size: 13 residues. Here the CDR3 reads CVSSTLGNQPQHF. Here the CDR3 DNA reads TGTGTCAGCAGCACTCTGGGCAATCAGCCCCAGCATTTT.

The rearrangement joins TRBV7-2 to TRBJ1-5; a possible D gene is TRBD1 (5 bases). Per germline, CDR1 SGHTA and CDR2 FQGNSA. V was pared by 1 base and J by 4 bases, with 11 bases between. The CDR3 is made up of 15 amino acids. CDR3 residues: CASSLGSAGNQPQHF. The CDR3 DNA reads TGTGCCAGCAGCTTAGGTTCGGCAGGGAATCAGCCCCAGCATTTT.

This clone was found once. The chain joins TRBV27 to TRBJ2-1, with a possible D match to TRBD2 (5 bases). CDR1 is MNHEY and CDR2 is SMNVEV in the germline V gene (reference sequence). The length of the CDR3 is 16 residues. With 6 bases removed from V and 0 bases from J, the gap between germline ends came to 15 bases. Here the CDR3 DNA reads TGTGCCAGCAGCCCCGTCGAGGGAATCTCCTACAATGAGCAGTTCTTC. Translation: CASSPVEGISYNEQFF.

V gene TRBV5-1 combines with J gene TRBJ2-1; 11 bases align to TRBD1. CDR3 length: 14 amino acids. Trimming at V came to 5 bases and at J to 10 bases, leaving 8 bases not matched to a gene. Germline CDR1 and CDR2: SGHRS and YFSETQ. The CDR3 region has the DNA TGCGCCAGCAGTGGGACAGGGGGATTAAAGGAGCAGTTCTTC. Translation: CASSGTGGLKEQFF.

The genes are TRBV14 and TRBJ1-6, with D perhaps TRBD1 (5 bases). Deletions cut 4 bases from V and 9 bases from J, with 16 bases between. Germline CDR1 SGHDN, CDR2 FVKESK. The CDR3 has 15 amino acids. The CDR3 nucleotides read TGTGCCAGCAGCCCGGGGAGGCAGGGAAGTTCACCCCTCCACTTT. It specifies CASSPGRQGSSPLHF.

This clone was detected only once. This sequence joins TRBV27 and TRBJ1-4, with a possible D match to TRBD1 (5 bases). With 6 bases removed from V and 3 bases from J, the gap between germline ends came to 17 bases. Germline V gene lookup returns CDR1 MNHEY and CDR2 SMNVEV (reference sequence). The CDR3 consists of 16 residues. As DNA, the CDR3 is TGTGCCAGCAGACCCGACAGTAATGGGGCTAATGAAAAACTGTTTTTT. As protein: CASRPDSNGANEKLFF.

The V gene is TRBV7-8, the J gene TRBJ2-7; 8 bases map to TRBD1. V trimming: 6 bases; J trimming: 2 bases; junction bases outside the gene matches: 6. Germline CDR1 reads SGHVS; CDR2 reads FQNEAQ. The CDR3 sequence is 14 residues long. The CDR3 region is CASSKTGVTYEQYF. In DNA, the CDR3 is TGTGCCAGCAGTAAGACAGGGGTTACCTACGAGCAGTACTTC.

The CDR3 protein is CASRRTSSSSYNEQFF. CDR3 DNA sequence: TGTGCCAGCAGGCGGACTAGCTCGAGCTCCTACAATGAGCAGTTCTTC. J is TRBJ2-1 and V is TRBV2; 8 bases agree with TRBD2. Germline V lookup: CDR1 SNHLY, CDR2 FYNNEI. The V and J ends lost 6 bases and 0 bases, in that order; junction bases with no gene match: 7. The CDR3 spans 16 residues.

This clone showed up just once. This chain uses TRBV10-3 with TRBJ2-1; D unclear. Per germline, CDR1 ENHRY and CDR2 SYGVKD. The length of the CDR3 is 14 residues. The ends were cut back, 10 bases at V and 5 bases at J, with 18 bases in the middle. In DNA, the CDR3 is TGTGCCACGAATCCCGACCCGGGTGACAATGAGCAGTTCTTC. Amino acids: CATNPDPGDNEQFF.

This rearrangement joins TRBV16 to TRBJ1-6; no reliable D call. CDR1 is KGHSY, CDR2 FQNENV, per germline. V was clipped by 2 bases and J by 7 bases, with 9 bases between them. The CDR3 sequence is 14 residues long. CDR3 sequence: CASSQSNRNSPLHF. The CDR3 DNA sequence: TGTGCCAGCAGCCAAAGCAATCGGAATTCACCCCTCCACTTT.